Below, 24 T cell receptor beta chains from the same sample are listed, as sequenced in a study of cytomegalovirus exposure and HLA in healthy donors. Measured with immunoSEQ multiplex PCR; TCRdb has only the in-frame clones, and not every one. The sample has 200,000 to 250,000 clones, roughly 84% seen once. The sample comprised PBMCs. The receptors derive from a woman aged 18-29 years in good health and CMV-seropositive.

The CDR3 sequence: CASSLGTIGEKLFF. Here the CDR3 DNA reads TGTGCCAGCAGTTTAGGGACTATCGGTGAAAAACTGTTTTTT. The chain links TRBV28 to TRBJ1-4, with a tentative D call TRBD1 (5 bases). The V and J ends lost 2 bases and 7 bases respectively, with 11 bases between them. Germline CDR1 reads MDHEN; CDR2 reads SYDVKM. The CDR3 totals 14 residues.

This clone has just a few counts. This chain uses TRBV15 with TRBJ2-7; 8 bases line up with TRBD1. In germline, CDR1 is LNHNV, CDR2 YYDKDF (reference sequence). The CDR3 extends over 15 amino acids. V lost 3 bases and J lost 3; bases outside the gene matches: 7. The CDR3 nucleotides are TGTGCCACCAGCAGCCGCGGACAGGGTTACTACGAGCAGTACTTC. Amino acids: CATSSRGQGYYEQYF.

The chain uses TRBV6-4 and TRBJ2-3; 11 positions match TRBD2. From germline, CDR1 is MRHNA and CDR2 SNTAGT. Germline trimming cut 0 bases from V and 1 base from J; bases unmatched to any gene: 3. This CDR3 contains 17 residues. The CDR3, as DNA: TGTGCCAGCAGTGACTCACTAGCGGGAGAGGGCACAGATACGCAGTATTTT. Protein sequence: CASSDSLAGEGTDTQYF.

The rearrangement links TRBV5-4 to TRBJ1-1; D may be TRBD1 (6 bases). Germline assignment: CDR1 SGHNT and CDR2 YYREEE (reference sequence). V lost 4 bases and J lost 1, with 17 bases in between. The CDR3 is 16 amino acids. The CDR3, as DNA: TGTGCCAGCAGCCTTGACAGGCCCTCGCCGAACACTGAAGCTTTCTTT. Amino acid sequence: CASSLDRPSPNTEAFF.

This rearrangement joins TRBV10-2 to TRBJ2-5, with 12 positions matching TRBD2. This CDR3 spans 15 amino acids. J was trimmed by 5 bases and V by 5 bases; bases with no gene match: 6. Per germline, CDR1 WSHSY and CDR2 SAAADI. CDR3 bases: TGCGCCAGCAGTAGGACTAGCGGGAATTTGGAGACCCAGTACTTC. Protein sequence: CASSRTSGNLETQYF.

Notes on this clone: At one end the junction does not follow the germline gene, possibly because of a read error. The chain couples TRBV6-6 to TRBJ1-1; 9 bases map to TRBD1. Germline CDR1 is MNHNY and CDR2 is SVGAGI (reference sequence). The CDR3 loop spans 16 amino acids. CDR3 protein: CASRDMDRGLNAEAFF. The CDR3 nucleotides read TGTGCCAGCAGAGACATGGACAGGGGTCTGAACGCTGAAGCTTTCTTT.

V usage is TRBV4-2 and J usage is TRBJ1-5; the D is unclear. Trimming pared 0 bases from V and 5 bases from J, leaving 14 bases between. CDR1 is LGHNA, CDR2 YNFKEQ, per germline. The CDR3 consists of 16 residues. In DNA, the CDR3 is TGTGCCAGCAGCCAAGATGACGCAGAGGGTTATCAGCCCCAGCATTTT. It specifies CASSQDDAEGYQPQHF.

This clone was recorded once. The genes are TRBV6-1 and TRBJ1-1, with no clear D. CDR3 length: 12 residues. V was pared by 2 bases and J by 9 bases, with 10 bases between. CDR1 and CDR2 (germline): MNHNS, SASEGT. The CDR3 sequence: CASSELDVKAFF. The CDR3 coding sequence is TGTGCCAGCAGTGAATTAGATGTGAAAGCTTTCTTT.

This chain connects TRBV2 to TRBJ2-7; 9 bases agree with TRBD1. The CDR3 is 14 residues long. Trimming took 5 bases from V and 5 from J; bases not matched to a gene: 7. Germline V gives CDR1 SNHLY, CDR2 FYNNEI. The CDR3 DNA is TGTGCCAGCAGTAGAGAACAGGGGGCCAACGAGCAGTACTTC. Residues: CASSREQGANEQYF. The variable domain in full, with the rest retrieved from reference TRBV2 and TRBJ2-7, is EPEVTQTPSHQVTQMGQEVILRCVPISNHLYFYWYRQILGQKVEFLVSFYNNEISEKSEIFDDQFSVERPDGSNFTLKIRSTKLEDSAMYFCASSREQGANEQYFGPGTRLTVT.

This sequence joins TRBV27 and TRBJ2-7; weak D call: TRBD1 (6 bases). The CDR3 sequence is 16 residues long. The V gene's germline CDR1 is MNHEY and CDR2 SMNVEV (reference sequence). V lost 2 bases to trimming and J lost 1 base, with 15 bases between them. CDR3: CASSLPDRHGSYEQYF. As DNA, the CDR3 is TGTGCCAGCAGTTTACCAGACAGGCATGGATCCTACGAGCAGTACTTC.

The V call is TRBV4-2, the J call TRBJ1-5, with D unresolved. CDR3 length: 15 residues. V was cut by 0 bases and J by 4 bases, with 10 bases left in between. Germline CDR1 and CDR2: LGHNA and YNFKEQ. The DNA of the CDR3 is TGTGCCAGCAGCCAAGATACTAGGGTTAATCAGCCCCAGCATTTT. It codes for CASSQDTRVNQPQHF.

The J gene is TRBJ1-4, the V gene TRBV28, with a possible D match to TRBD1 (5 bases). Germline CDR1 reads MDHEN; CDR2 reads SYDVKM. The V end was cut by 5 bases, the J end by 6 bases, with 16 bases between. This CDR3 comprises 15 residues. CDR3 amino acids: CASSPPAGYHEKLFF. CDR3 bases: TGTGCCAGCAGTCCCCCCGCAGGGTACCATGAAAAACTGTTTTTT.

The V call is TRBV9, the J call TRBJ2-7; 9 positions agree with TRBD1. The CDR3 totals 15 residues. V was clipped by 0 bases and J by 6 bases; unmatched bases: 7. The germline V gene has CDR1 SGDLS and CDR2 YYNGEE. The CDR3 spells CASSVVGTGYGEQYF. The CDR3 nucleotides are TGTGCCAGCAGCGTAGTAGGGACAGGGTATGGCGAGCAGTACTTC.

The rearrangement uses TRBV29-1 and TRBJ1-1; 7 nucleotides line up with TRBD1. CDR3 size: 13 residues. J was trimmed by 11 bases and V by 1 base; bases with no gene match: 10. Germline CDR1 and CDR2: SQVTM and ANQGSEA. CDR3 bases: TGCAGCGTTGAAGGAGACAGGGACCGCCGGGCTTTCTTT. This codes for CSVEGDRDRRAFF.

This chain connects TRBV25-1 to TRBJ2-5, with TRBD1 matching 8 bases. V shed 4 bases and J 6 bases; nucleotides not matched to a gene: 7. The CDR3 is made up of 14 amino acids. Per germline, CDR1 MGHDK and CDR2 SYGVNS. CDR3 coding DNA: TGTGCCAGCAGTGGTGCAGGGGGCATGAAGACCCAGTACTTC. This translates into CASSGAGGMKTQYF.

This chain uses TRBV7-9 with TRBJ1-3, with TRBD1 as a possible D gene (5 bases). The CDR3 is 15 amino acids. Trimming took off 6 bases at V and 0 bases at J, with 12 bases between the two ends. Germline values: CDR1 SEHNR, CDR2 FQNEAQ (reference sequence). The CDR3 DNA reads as TGTGCCAGCAGGCCCACAGGCTCCTCTGGAAACACCATATATTTT. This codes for CASRPTGSSGNTIYF.

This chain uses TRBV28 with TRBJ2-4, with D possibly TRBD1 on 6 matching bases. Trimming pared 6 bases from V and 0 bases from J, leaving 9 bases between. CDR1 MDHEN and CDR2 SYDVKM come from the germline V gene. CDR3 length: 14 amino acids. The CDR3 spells CASREDRAKNIQYF. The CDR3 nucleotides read TGTGCCAGCAGAGAGGACAGAGCCAAAAACATTCAGTACTTC.

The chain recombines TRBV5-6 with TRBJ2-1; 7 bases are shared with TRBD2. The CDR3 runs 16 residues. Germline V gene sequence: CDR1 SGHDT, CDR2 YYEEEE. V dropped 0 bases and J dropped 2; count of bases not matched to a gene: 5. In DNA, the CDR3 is TGTGCCAGCAGCTTGGTTATTGGGACTACCTACAATGAGCAGTTCTTC. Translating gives CASSLVIGTTYNEQFF. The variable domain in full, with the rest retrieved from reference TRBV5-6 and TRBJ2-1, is DAGVTQSPTHLIKTRGQQVTLRCSPKSGHDTVSWYQQALGQGPQFIFQYYEEEERQRGNFPDRFSGHQFPNYSSELNVNALLLGDSALYLCASSLVIGTTYNEQFFGPGTRLTVL.

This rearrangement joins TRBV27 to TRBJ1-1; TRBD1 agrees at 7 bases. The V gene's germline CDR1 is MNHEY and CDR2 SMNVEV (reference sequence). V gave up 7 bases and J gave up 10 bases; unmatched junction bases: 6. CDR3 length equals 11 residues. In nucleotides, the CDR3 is TGTGCCAGCAAGGACAGGCAATCAGCTTTCTTT. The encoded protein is CASKDRQSAFF.

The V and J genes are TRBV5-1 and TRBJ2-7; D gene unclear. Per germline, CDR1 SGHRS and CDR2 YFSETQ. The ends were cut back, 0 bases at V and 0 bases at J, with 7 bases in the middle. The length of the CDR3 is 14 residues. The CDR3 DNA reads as TGCGCCAGCAGCTTGGACCTGAGCTCCTACGAGCAGTACTTC. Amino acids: CASSLDLSSYEQYF.

The CDR3 DNA reads TGCGCCAGCAGCCAAACTAGCGGGCAGTACAATGAGCAGTTCTTC. It codes for CASSQTSGQYNEQFF. This sequence joins TRBV5-1 and TRBJ2-1, with TRBD2 matching 9 bases. In germline, CDR1 is SGHRS, CDR2 YFSETQ. CDR3 size: 15 residues. V lost 4 bases and J lost 4; bases outside the gene matches: 6.

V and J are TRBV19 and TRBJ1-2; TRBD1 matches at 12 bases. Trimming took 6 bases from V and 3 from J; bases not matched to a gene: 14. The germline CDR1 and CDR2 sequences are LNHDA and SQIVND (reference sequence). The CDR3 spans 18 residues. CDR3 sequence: CASRNSGTGGSIHYGYTF. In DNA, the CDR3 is TGTGCCAGTAGGAATTCCGGGACAGGGGGCTCTATACACTATGGCTACACCTTC.

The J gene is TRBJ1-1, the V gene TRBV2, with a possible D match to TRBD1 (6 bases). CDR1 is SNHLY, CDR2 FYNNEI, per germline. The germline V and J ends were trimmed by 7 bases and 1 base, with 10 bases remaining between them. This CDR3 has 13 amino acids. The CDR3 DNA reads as TGTGCCAGCATACAGGACAGGAACACTGAAGCTTTCTTT. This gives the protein CASIQDRNTEAFF.

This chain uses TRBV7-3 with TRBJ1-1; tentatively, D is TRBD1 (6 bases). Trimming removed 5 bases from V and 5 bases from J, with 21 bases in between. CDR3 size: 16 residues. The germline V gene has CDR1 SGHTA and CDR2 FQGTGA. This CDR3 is CASSIDPQGVGTEAFF. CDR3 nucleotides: TGTGCCAGCAGCATAGACCCACAGGGAGTTGGAACTGAAGCTTTCTTT.